The 25 T cell receptor beta chains below all came from one sample that was sequenced in a study of cytomegalovirus exposure and HLA in healthy donors. Vbeta (60) and Jbeta (13) primers were used in the PCR. Generated by immunoSEQ multiplex PCR, the TCRdb table keeps only in-frame clones and is missing some. The sample contains around 150,000 clones, about four fifths of which appear only once. Sequencing was done on a sample of PBMCs. Receptors were obtained from a man in his fifties in good health and CMV-seropositive.

The gene calls are TRBV18 and TRBJ1-5; D is possibly TRBD1 (6 bases). Per the germline V gene, CDR1 is KGHSH and CDR2 is LQKENI. The length of the CDR3 is 17 residues. The V end was cut by 3 bases, the J end by 0 bases, with 15 bases between. The CDR3 region is CASSPNQGTASNQPQHF. Written as DNA, the CDR3 is TGTGCCAGCTCACCGAATCAGGGGACCGCTAGCAATCAGCCCCAGCATTTT. Complete variable domain (other parts from reference TRBV18 and TRBJ1-5): NAGVMQNPRHLVRRRGQEARLRCSPMKGHSHVYWYRQLPEEGLKFMVYLQKENIIDESGMPKERFSAEFPKEGPSILRIQQVVRGDSAAYFCASSPNQGTASNQPQHFGDGTRLSIL.

This chain uses TRBV5-4 with TRBJ2-7; 9 nucleotides match TRBD2. The V and J ends lost 2 bases and 0 bases, in that order; junction bases with no gene match: 3. Per the germline V gene, CDR1 is SGHNT and CDR2 is YYREEE (reference sequence). This CDR3 has 15 amino acids. CDR3 DNA: TGTGCCAGCAGCTTAACTAGCGGGCTCTCCTACGAGCAGTACTTC. Protein product: CASSLTSGLSYEQYF.

CDR3 coding DNA: TGTGCCACCAGCAGAGGCAGGGGACCCCATATCTATAATTCACCCCTCCACTTT. Its translation: CATSRGRGPHIYNSPLHF. This chain links TRBV15 with TRBJ1-6; D is possibly TRBD1 (6 bases). Germline V gives CDR1 LNHNV, CDR2 YYDKDF (reference sequence). Trimming cost V 1 base and J 3 bases, with 16 bases left between them. The CDR3 totals 18 residues.

This chain connects TRBV6-1 to TRBJ2-7; 8 nucleotides match TRBD1. The CDR3 is made up of 12 amino acids. Germline V gene sequence: CDR1 MNHNS, CDR2 SASEGT. With 4 bases clipped from V and 7 bases from J, the junction kept 3 bases outside the gene matches. The CDR3 sequence is CASSAGGQEQYF. CDR3 coding DNA: TGTGCCAGCAGTGCAGGGGGCCAGGAGCAGTACTTC.

This chain uses TRBV11-2 with TRBJ2-1; 10 bases agree with TRBD2. The CDR3 runs to 16 residues. CDR1 is SGHAT and CDR2 is FQNNGV in the germline V gene. The ends lost 5 bases at V and 0 bases at J; junction bases unmatched: 4. The CDR3 DNA follows: TGTGCCAGCAGCCCGCTAGCGGGGGCCTCCTACAATGAGCAGTTCTTC. Amino acids: CASSPLAGASYNEQFF.

V usage is TRBV4-3 and J usage is TRBJ1-3, with TRBD1 matching over 7 bases. From germline, CDR1 is LGHNA and CDR2 YSLEER. V was pared by 2 bases and J by 3 bases, with 4 bases of the junction left unmatched. This CDR3 is 15 amino acids long. As DNA, the CDR3 is TGCGCCAGCAGCCAATCAACAGGGGTTGGAAACACCATATATTTT. Translated, it gives CASSQSTGVGNTIYF.

The gene calls are TRBV30 and TRBJ1-1, with TRBD1 as a possible D gene (6 bases). The germline CDR1 and CDR2 sequences are GTSNPN and SVGIG (reference sequence). The germline V and J ends were trimmed by 5 bases and 4 bases, with 11 bases remaining between them. The CDR3 covers 12 residues. CDR3 protein: CAWGQGITEAFF. For the CDR3, the DNA is TGTGCCTGGGGGCAGGGGATCACTGAAGCTTTCTTT.

The chain joins TRBV28 to TRBJ2-3, with D tentatively TRBD2 (5 bases). CDR3 length: 12 amino acids. Germline V gives CDR1 MDHEN, CDR2 SYDVKM. The V end was cut by 3 bases, the J end by 8 bases, with 9 bases between. The CDR3 is CASSFRGGTQYF. The CDR3 DNA reads TGTGCCAGCAGTTTCAGAGGAGGTACGCAGTATTTT.

V gene TRBV30 combines with J gene TRBJ2-7, with D unclear. The V end lost 1 base, the J end lost 3 bases, and 4 bases lay between the germline ends. The CDR3 covers 11 residues. Germline V gene data show CDR1 as GTSNPN and CDR2 as SVGIG (reference sequence). The CDR3 DNA follows: TGTGCCTGGAGTGACTTCTACGAGCAGTACTTC. Protein: CAWSDFYEQYF.

The chain couples TRBV9 to TRBJ2-1; 9 bases map to TRBD2. Trimming at V came to 2 bases and at J to 6 bases, leaving 9 bases not matched to a gene. This CDR3 has 16 amino acids. CDR1 SGDLS and CDR2 YYNGEE come from the germline V gene. CDR3 loop: CASSVGLAGGRNEQFF. The DNA for the CDR3 is TGTGCCAGCAGCGTCGGTCTGGCGGGGGGGCGCAATGAGCAGTTCTTC.

The genes are TRBV2 and TRBJ2-5, with 8 bases identical to TRBD2. V lost 3 bases, J lost 1 base, and 7 bases stayed unmatched. The CDR3 is made up of 16 amino acids. Germline V lookup: CDR1 SNHLY, CDR2 FYNNEI. In DNA, the CDR3 is TGTGCCAGCAGTGAGGCGGGGGGCCCTTCCCAAGAGACCCAGTACTTC. It translates to CASSEAGGPSQETQYF.

This sequence joins TRBV7-9 and TRBJ2-7; 9 nucleotides agree with TRBD2. Germline V gene sequence: CDR1 SEHNR, CDR2 FQNEAQ (reference sequence). Trimming at V came to 3 bases and at J to 4 bases, leaving 4 bases not matched to a gene. This CDR3 region has 14 residues. CDR3 DNA: TGTGCCAGCAGCTTTAGCGGGGGTCGGTACGAGCAGTACTTC. It codes for CASSFSGGRYEQYF.

The CDR3 sequence: CASSLEAGSYEQYF. Here the CDR3 DNA reads TGTGCCAGCAGCTTAGAAGCAGGTTCCTACGAGCAGTACTTC. The V gene is TRBV7-7, the J gene TRBJ2-7, with D hard to call. The CDR3 is 14 amino acids. Germline CDR1 reads SSHAT; CDR2 reads FNYEAQ (reference sequence). The ends were cut back, 1 base at V and 1 base at J, with 8 bases in the middle.

CDR3 protein: CASRGGGGGTGELFF. CDR3 DNA sequence: TGTGCCAGCAGGGGAGGAGGGGGCGGGACCGGGGAGCTGTTTTTT. This sequence joins TRBV2 and TRBJ2-2; D may be TRBD1 (7 bases). The CDR3 is 15 amino acids. Germline values: CDR1 SNHLY, CDR2 FYNNEI. The V end was cut by 6 bases, the J end by 5 bases, with 16 bases between.

This sequence joins TRBV30 and TRBJ1-5, with D perhaps matching TRBD1 (6 bases). This CDR3 comprises 17 residues. Germline lookup yields CDR1 GTSNPN and CDR2 SVGIG (reference sequence). With 2 bases removed from V and 0 bases from J, the gap between germline ends came to 17 bases. For the CDR3, the DNA is TGTGCCTGGAGTCCCAGCAGGGGATCGTTTAGCAATCAGCCCCAGCATTTT. This sequence encodes CAWSPSRGSFSNQPQHF.

The chain couples TRBV7-3 to TRBJ2-7; 8 nucleotides agree with TRBD2. CDR3 length equals 16 residues. With 1 base clipped from V and 0 bases from J, the junction kept 5 bases outside the gene matches. CDR1 is SGHTA, CDR2 FQGTGA, per germline. This chain's CDR3 is CASSLITGTSSYEQYF. CDR3 in DNA: TGTGCCAGCAGCTTAATTACCGGGACTAGCTCCTACGAGCAGTACTTC.

The J gene is TRBJ1-2, the V gene TRBV28; the D gene is possibly TRBD1 (5 bases). CDR1 and CDR2 (germline): MDHEN, SYDVKM. Trimming took 8 bases from V and 2 from J, leaving 15 bases between them. This CDR3 is 14 amino acids long. CDR3 nucleotides: TGTGCCAGCGCACCGGGGGGATCGAACTATGGCTACACCTTC. Translation: CASAPGGSNYGYTF.

The CDR3 is CAWSVQSGNSYGYTF. DNA for the CDR3: TGTGCCTGGAGTGTACAATCAGGGAATAGCTATGGCTACACCTTC. The rearrangement links TRBV30 to TRBJ1-2; D possibly corresponds to TRBD1 (5 bases). V was trimmed by 0 bases and J by 4 bases, leaving 15 bases between them. Looked up from germline, CDR1 is GTSNPN and CDR2 is SVGIG (reference sequence). The CDR3 runs to 15 residues. Variable domain in full (rest from reference TRBV30 and TRBJ1-2): SQTIHQWPATLVQPVGSPLSLECTVEGTSNPNLYWYRQAAGRGLQLLFYSVGIGQISSEVPQNLSASRPQDRQFILSSKKLLLSDSGFYLCAWSVQSGNSYGYTFGSGTRLTVV.

The chain links TRBV19 to TRBJ1-6; possible D gene TRBD1, 5 bases. Per the germline V gene, CDR1 is LNHDA and CDR2 is SQIVND (reference sequence). The CDR3 sequence is 21 residues long. Trimming stripped 7 bases from V and 8 bases from J, with 36 bases between. The CDR3: CASKKVPGPRETKKADSPLHF. The CDR3, as DNA: TGTGCCAGTAAAAAAGTCCCAGGGCCGCGAGAAACAAAAAAGGCCGATTCACCCCTCCACTTT.

The gene calls are TRBV7-9 and TRBJ2-7, with D possibly TRBD2 on 6 matching bases. Trimming took 6 bases from V and 6 from J, leaving 15 bases between them. The germline gives CDR1 SEHNR, CDR2 FQNEAQ (reference sequence). The CDR3 runs to 13 residues. CDR3 sequence (DNA): TGTGCCAGCAGTCGACCCGGGGGTATCGAGCAGTACTTC. Its protein is CASSRPGGIEQYF.

The chain carries TRBV7-6 and TRBJ2-1, with 9 bases matching TRBD2. The CDR3 runs to 13 residues. The V and J ends lost 1 base and 11 bases, in that order; junction bases with no gene match: 3. Germline V gives CDR1 SGHVS, CDR2 FNYEAQ. The chain's CDR3 is CASSLGGTSKQFF. The CDR3 nucleotides are TGTGCCAGCAGCTTAGGAGGGACTAGCAAGCAGTTCTTC.

This clone was observed once. This CDR3 is CAWSVLQGSSLRYGYTF. CDR3 bases: TGTGCCTGGAGTGTACTTCAGGGATCATCCCTACGGTATGGCTACACCTTC. The chain uses TRBV30 and TRBJ1-2; D is perhaps TRBD1 (5 bases). CDR1 GTSNPN and CDR2 SVGIG come from the germline V gene (reference sequence). The CDR3 sequence is 17 residues long. Trimming left V 0 bases short and J 5 bases short, with 22 bases between.

The CDR3 spells CASSYSLGDLYGYTF. In DNA form, the CDR3 reads TGTGCCAGCAGTTACTCGCTGGGAGATTTATATGGCTACACCTTC. The rearrangement links TRBV6-5 to TRBJ1-2; D not certain. V gave up 0 bases and J gave up 5 bases, with 13 bases separating them. From germline, CDR1 is MNHEY and CDR2 SVGAGI. This CDR3 region has 15 residues.

The chain has TRBV10-3 and TRBJ2-1; 13 nucleotides line up with TRBD2. CDR1 and CDR2 (germline): ENHRY, SYGVKD. CDR3 length: 15 residues. Losses at the gene ends were 6 bases for V and 10 bases for J; bases not matched to a gene: 9. CDR3 bases: TGTGCCATCAGCGAACTAGCGGGGGGGGCCAACGAGCAGTTCTTC. Its protein is CAISELAGGANEQFF.

The gene calls are TRBV7-9 and TRBJ2-5; possibly TRBD1 for D (6 bases). CDR1 is SEHNR and CDR2 is FQNEAQ in the germline V gene (reference sequence). The V gene lost 5 bases and the J gene lost 4 bases, with 23 bases spanning the gap. There are 17 residues in the CDR3. For the CDR3, the DNA is TGTGCCAGCAGCGAGCCTCAGGGGACCCTCATACGAGAGACCCAGTACTTC. Translating it yields CASSEPQGTLIRETQYF.